Below, one TCR beta chain is given with its context. Antigen specificity is unknown. A read error may explain this, as a much larger clone is one base away. Donors were systemically healthy Caucasian individuals from Russia aged roughly 6 to 95 years. The data derive from a study of blood T cells in healthy people across ages. Study findings and constraints: The fall in TCR beta diversity per million T cells was roughly linear with age. Because sorting was not performed, PBMCs prevented conclusive naive versus antigen-experienced comparison.

This CDR3 region has 17 residues. Trimming pared 0 bases from V and 3 bases from J, leaving 17 bases between. Germline lookup yields CDR1 LGHNA and CDR2 YSLEER. With a J-beta primer mix and a sample-barcoded 5' primer, a second PCR ran roughly 6 to 11 cycles. Via MiXCR, TCRdb re-called the 5' RACE reads, giving one row per CDR3 protein. The sample records about 1.1 million distinct CDR3 sequences, roughly two fifths being singletons. The V and J genes are TRBV4-3 and TRBJ2-5; maybe TRBD1 (5 bases). The sequence was collected from a man between 18 and 35 years old in good health. The sample was blood. The CDR3 here is CASSQEVALGLKETQYF. The DNA of the CDR3 is TGCGCCAGCAGCCAAGAAGTGGCCCTGGGGCTTAAAGAGACCCAGTACTTC.